This is a list of T cell receptor beta chains from one sample in a study of blood T cell repertoires in COVID-19. Data came from immunoSEQ multiplex PCR; TCRdb stores just in-frame clones and leaves some out. The sample records approximately 82,000 clones, 85% to 90% being singletons. The material sequenced was peripheral blood. These receptors were collected from a man between 65 and 85 years old with active or convalescent COVID-19. The CDR3 runs from the conserved cysteine through the conserved F or W. The D gene is left open where the match is weak. Size is omitted from some rows. Given values are once, few, many or a class for expanded clones.

J	size	D	V	CDR3	DNA
TRBJ1-5	once	TRBD1	TRBV28	CASSLLDRAAQPQHF	TGTGCCAGCAGTTTGCTGGACAGGGCGGCACAGCCCCAGCATTTT
TRBJ2-5	-	TRBD2	TRBV9	CASSVGTSTYQETQYF	TGTGCCAGCAGCGTAGGGACTAGCACTTACCAAGAGACCCAGTACTTC
TRBJ2-7	-	TRBD2	TRBV4-1	CASSQPAGELYEQYF	TGCGCCAGCAGCCAACCAGCGGGAGAACTCTACGAGCAGTACTTC
TRBJ2-7	-	TRBD2	TRBV19	CASSPTSPYSYEQYF	TGTGCCAGTAGTCCGACTAGCCCCTACTCCTACGAGCAGTACTTC
TRBJ2-5	-	TRBD2	TRBV19	CASSQGLFGTQYF	TGTGCCAGTAGCCAGGGACTATTTGGGACCCAGTACTTC
TRBJ2-1	-	TRBD2	TRBV7-3	CASSPRASGRNEQFF	TGTGCCAGCAGCCCCCGGGCTAGCGGGAGGAATGAGCAGTTCTTC
TRBJ2-7	-	TRBD2	TRBV28	CASSTRYGRVYEQYF	TGTGCCAGCAGTACCAGGTACGGGAGGGTCTACGAGCAGTACTTC
TRBJ2-3	few	-	TRBV7-9	CASSTYWGVESTDTQYF	TGTGCCAGCAGCACCTATTGGGGGGTGGAAAGCACAGATACGCAGTATTTT
TRBJ1-2	-	TRBD1	TRBV29-1	CSVEEGTGDFYGYTF	TGCAGCGTTGAGGAAGGGACAGGGGATTTCTATGGCTACACCTTC
TRBJ1-5	-	-	TRBV2	CASAVREQPQHF	TGTGCCAGCGCTGTCAGGGAACAGCCCCAGCATTTT
TRBJ1-5	-	-	TRBV4-1	CASSQDYNQPQHF	TGCGCCAGCAGCCAAGATTATAATCAGCCCCAGCATTTT
TRBJ2-1	-	TRBD1	TRBV3-1/TRBV3-2	CASSRTGTGENEQFF	TGTGCCAGCAGCCGCACCGGGACAGGGGAGAATGAGCAGTTCTTC
TRBJ2-7	-	-	TRBV6-5	CASRKQTGFSYEQYF	TGTGCCAGCAGAAAACAAACAGGGTTCTCCTACGAGCAGTACTTC
TRBJ2-7	-	-	TRBV6-2/TRBV6-3	CASSTTRRKGSYEQYF	TGTGCCAGCAGTACCACCCGGAGGAAAGGCTCCTACGAGCAGTACTTC
TRBJ1-1	-	TRBD1	TRBV29-1	CSAKGATRTEAFF	TGCAGCGCTAAGGGGGCAACGAGGACTGAAGCTTTCTTT
TRBJ1-4	-	TRBD1	TRBV13	CASSLERGQGSEKLFF	TGTGCCAGCAGCTTAGAGAGGGGACAGGGTAGTGAAAAACTGTTTTTT
TRBJ2-7	-	TRBD1	TRBV7-3	CASSATGTGSYEQYF	TGTGCCAGCAGCGCGACCGGGACAGGGTCCTACGAGCAGTACTTC
TRBJ1-4	few	-	TRBV28	CATTEADEKLFF	TGTGCCACCACGGAGGCCGATGAAAAACTGTTTTTT
TRBJ1-3	-	TRBD1	TRBV2	CASSTGVAGNTIYF	TGTGCCAGCAGTACAGGGGTAGCTGGAAACACCATATATTTT
TRBJ2-7	-	TRBD2	TRBV28	CASYGNIVVSGRNEQYF	TGTGCCAGCTACGGCAATATTGTTGTTAGCGGGAGGAACGAGCAGTACTTC
TRBJ2-7	-	-	TRBV10-3	CAISQGLGAYEQYF	TGTGCCATCAGTCAGGGACTGGGAGCCTACGAGCAGTACTTC
TRBJ1-2	-	TRBD1	TRBV7-2	CASSSTGVEGYTF	TGTGCCAGCAGCTCCACAGGGGTTGAGGGCTACACCTTC
TRBJ1-3	once	TRBD1	TRBV19	CASSILQGESGNTIYF	TGTGCCAGTAGTATACTACAGGGGGAGTCTGGAAACACCATATATTTT
TRBJ1-6	-	TRBD1	TRBV6-5	CASTHGQGDSPLHF	TGTGCCAGCACCCACGGGCAGGGGGATTCACCCCTCCACTTT
TRBJ2-5	-	TRBD2	TRBV20-1	CSASELAGVMQTQYF	TGCAGTGCTAGTGAGCTAGCGGGAGTAATGCAGACCCAGTACTTC